This T cell receptor beta chain was recorded in a study of blood T cell repertoires in COVID-19 (dated by TCRdb to about 2020). Concerning the study at large: Samples covering the acute and convalescent phases of COVID-19 were provided by collaborators in the United States, Italy and Spain. The material from the prospective study consisted of cDNA or gDNA derived from T cells, B-cell-depleted T cells, or PBMCs. The dataset comprised deeply sampled blood TCRbeta repertoires from subjects exposed to, actively infected with, or recovered from COVID-19. The repertoires were released in a freely available public database intended as a resource for research on the immune response to SARS-CoV-2. Samples came from the ongoing ImmuneRACE study (first 160 participants) plus 1,254 subjects from 6 global collaborators. Sample metadata almost always included a de-identified subject ID, COVID-19 status, age in years and sex. Where available, HLA class I and class II types were obtained from metadata supplied by the sample provider rather than from assay-based typing.

Enrolling through a virtual design, the prospective study's participants ranged in age from roughly 18 to 95 years and lived across 24 United States geographic areas. In the prospective study, cohorts were assigned on the basis of participant-reported clinical history obtained from a screening survey and a study questionnaire. For ImmuneRACE Cohort 3, a participant was defined as recovered based on two consecutive negative NP/OP PCR tests, clearance by a healthcare professional, or resolution of symptoms. Each participant in the prospective study had whole blood, serum and a nasopharyngeal or oropharyngeal swab collected by mobile phlebotomists. Additional blood draws and questionnaires over a 2-month period could optionally be provided by prospective study participants. Blood samples from the prospective study were shipped frozen or at room temperature prior to DNA extraction. For this chain, trimming is 5 bases at the V end and 0 bases at the J end, and the number of junction bases without a gene match is 12. The CDR3 contains 18 residues, cysteine and phenylalanine counted. Only the CDR3 portion is preserved as DNA: 54 bases, with reading frame beginning at the first base. The germline V gene encodes CDR1 SGHTA and CDR2 FQGNSA.

Results the study describes overall, beyond this receptor: The amount of clinical and demographic metadata varied by source and participant and was provided uncurated.

TCRbeta CDR3 regions were amplified from genomic DNA using the immunoSEQ Assay, a bias-controlled multiplex PCR. As for the authors' bioinformatics: The number of nucleated cells in each sample was estimated by amplification of reference gene primers within the assay. To quantify the absolute abundance of each unique TCRbeta CDR3 rearrangement, sequence reads were collapsed and filtered. For each sample, productive Simpson clonality was calculated as the square root of Simpson's diversity index across productive rearrangements. Sourced from immuneACCESS, this table was stored by TCRdb with only in-frame sequences that have V and J called. A share of the clones is absent; for the studies checked, an unresolved V gene accounts for under half, and the remainder has no known explanation. V and J calls and clone size are those listed in that table; D and trimming were worked out from the DNA. The sample table holds around 300,000 clones, of which around 85% were seen once. 2% to 3% of the sample goes to the ten largest clones.

Notes on this clone: Its specific antigen is unknown. Per-base quality was not reported, and no clone a single base away is much larger than it.

The clonotype was recovered from a woman aged 50 to 60 who had recovered from COVID-19. The V and J genes are TRBV7-2 and TRBJ2-1; 8 bases in between match TRBD2. The sequencing input was PBMCs or T cells enriched from blood (not recorded which). In nucleotides, the sequence is TGTGCCAGCAGCCCGCGAGTCGGGAGCGGGGGCTCCTACAATGAGCAGTTCTTC. Translation gives CASSPRVGSGGSYNEQFF.